This T cell receptor (beta chain) was obtained from a study of shared clonotypes between healthy human individuals. Broader study findings: Blood was the sole source, and tissue repertoires probably differ.

Germline CDR1 KGHSH, CDR2 LQKENI. V gave up 6 bases and J gave up 4 bases; unmatched junction bases: 8. The CDR3 has 14 amino acids. Sequencing used immunoSEQ multiplex PCR; TCRdb keeps in-frame clones, though not all of them. The data show 450,000 to 500,000 clones, 78% seen once. Caucasian adults living in Nashville, Tennessee, provided all samples. For this clone: What it binds is not known.

The chain uses TRBV18 and TRBJ2-7; 8 positions match TRBD1. This receptor was identified in a middle-aged woman in good health. Some clones in this sample may be carry-over from other donors' samples. The sequencing sample was made of PBMCs. This CDR3 reads CASSPTGGFYEQYF. The CDR3 bases are TGTGCCAGCTCGCCCACAGGGGGTTTTTACGAGCAGTACTTC. The complete variable domain, with remaining parts taken from reference TRBV18 and TRBJ2-7, reads NAGVMQNPRHLVRRRGQEARLRCSPMKGHSHVYWYRQLPEEGLKFMVYLQKENIIDESGMPKERFSAEFPKEGPSILRIQQVVRGDSAAYFCASSPTGGFYEQYFGPGTRLTVT.